These 28 T cell receptor beta chains originate from one sample sequenced in a study of T cell responses to AZD1222 COVID-19 vaccine. The data were produced by immunoSEQ multiplex PCR, yet TCRdb's version contains in-frame clones alone and is incomplete. The sample includes approximately 130,000 clones, approximately 88% of them seen just once. The specimen comprised peripheral blood, sampled on day 0 of AZD1222 vaccination. These receptors originate from an adult in good health.

V usage is TRBV6-5 and J usage is TRBJ2-7; 8 bases are shared with TRBD2. The ends lost 5 bases at V and 2 bases at J; junction bases unmatched: 8. This CDR3 comprises 15 residues. Per germline, CDR1 MNHEY and CDR2 SVGAGI. CDR3 sequence (DNA): TGTGCCAGCAGTCGGGGGGGGGAACCGACCTACGAGCAGTACTTC. Its protein is CASSRGGEPTYEQYF.

This chain uses TRBV5-4 with TRBJ1-1; TRBD1 is a possible D gene (5 bases). Germline-derived CDR1 and CDR2 are SGHNT and YYREEE (reference sequence). Trimming pared 4 bases from V and 0 bases from J, leaving 10 bases between. CDR3 length equals 14 residues. The CDR3 DNA reads as TGTGCCAGCAGCCCGGGGGGAATGAACACTGAAGCTTTCTTT. This gives the protein CASSPGGMNTEAFF. Full variable domain (missing parts from reference TRBV5-4 and TRBJ1-1): ETGVTQSPTHLIKTRGQQVTLRCSSQSGHNTVSWYQQALGQGPQFIFQYYREEENGRGNFPPRFSGLQFPNYSSELNVNALELDDSALYLCASSPGGMNTEAFFGQGTRLTVV.

V and J are TRBV5-4 and TRBJ2-1; no reliable D call. The germline CDR1 and CDR2 sequences are SGHNT and YYREEE (reference sequence). Deletions cut 0 bases from V and 6 bases from J, with 4 bases between. This CDR3 region has 12 residues. The CDR3 loop reads CASSLDSNEQFF. The CDR3 region has the DNA TGTGCCAGCAGCTTGGACTCCAATGAGCAGTTCTTC.

A single count supports this clone. This chain links TRBV19 with TRBJ1-2, with D tentatively TRBD1 (5 bases). Germline V gives CDR1 LNHDA, CDR2 SQIVND (reference sequence). The CDR3 length is 13 residues. V lost 6 bases and J lost 8, with 16 bases in between. The CDR3 region is CASSRDPGGGYTF. The CDR3 nucleotides read TGTGCCAGTAGCCGGGACCCGGGCGGGGGCTACACCTTC. The complete variable domain, with remaining parts taken from reference TRBV19 and TRBJ1-2, reads DGGITQSPKYLFRKEGQNVTLSCEQNLNHDAMYWYRQDPGQGLRLIYYSQIVNDFQKGDIAEGYSVSREKKESFPLTVTSAQKNPTAFYLCASSRDPGGGYTFGSGTRLTVV.

The chain recombines TRBV5-1 with TRBJ1-4; possibly TRBD1 for D (6 bases). CDR1 and CDR2 (germline): SGHRS, YFSETQ. The V end was cut by 0 bases, the J end by 6 bases, with 15 bases between. The CDR3 has 16 residues. The CDR3 loop reads CASSLAGGTMDEKLFF. The CDR3 DNA sequence: TGCGCCAGCAGCTTGGCGGGGGGGACAATGGATGAAAAACTGTTTTTT.

The chain carries TRBV7-8 and TRBJ2-1, with no clear D. V was cut by 1 base and J by 9 bases, with 10 bases left in between. CDR1 SGHVS and CDR2 FQNEAQ come from the germline V gene. The CDR3 sequence is 13 residues long. CDR3 loop: CASSLERTSEQFF. Here the CDR3 DNA reads TGTGCCAGCAGCTTAGAGAGGACGAGTGAGCAGTTCTTC.

Here the CDR3 DNA reads TGTGCCAGCAGCTTAGGTGGACTAGGCTACACCTTC. Protein sequence: CASSLGGLGYTF. J is TRBJ1-2 and V is TRBV7-6; D ambiguous. The CDR3 runs 12 residues. Per the germline V gene, CDR1 is SGHVS and CDR2 is FNYEAQ. V was cut by 1 base and J by 8 bases, with 8 bases left in between.

The chain combines TRBV23-1 with TRBJ1-3; D is ambiguous. TRBV23-1 is given ORF status, its function remaining uncertain. This CDR3 region has 16 residues. The V and J ends lost 4 bases and 2 bases respectively, with 15 bases between them. The CDR3 DNA reads TGCGCCAGCAGTCCACCGGACGAAGTACCTGGAAACACCATATATTTT. This sequence encodes CASSPPDEVPGNTIYF.

The rearrangement uses TRBV4-2 and TRBJ2-7; the D gene is possibly TRBD1 (5 bases). The CDR3 is 14 residues long. Germline V CDR1 and CDR2: LGHNA, YNFKEQ. The germline V and J ends were trimmed by 2 bases and 3 bases, with 11 bases remaining between them. CDR3 nucleotides: TGTGCCAGCAGCCAACCTCAGGGTGTCTACGAGCAGTACTTC. This codes for CASSQPQGVYEQYF.

In DNA form, the CDR3 reads TGTGCCATCAGTGGGGCTGGGGAGGATTACTATGGCTACACCTTC. Translation: CAISGAGEDYYGYTF. The V and J genes are TRBV10-3 and TRBJ1-2; D gene ambiguous. The V and J ends lost 4 bases and 3 bases respectively, with 15 bases between them. Germline V gives CDR1 ENHRY, CDR2 SYGVKD. The CDR3 sequence is 15 residues long.

The rearrangement uses TRBV13 and TRBJ2-1, with D possibly being TRBD2 (7 bases). This CDR3 has 14 amino acids. Trimming stripped 0 bases from V and 7 bases from J, with 10 bases between. Germline loops: CDR1 PRHDT, CDR2 FYEKMQ (reference sequence). CDR3 DNA: TGTGCCAGCAGCTTAGGCAGGGGACTAAATGAGCAGTTCTTC. Translating it yields CASSLGRGLNEQFF.

The chain recombines TRBV5-1 with TRBJ2-1; D perhaps matches TRBD1 (6 bases). This CDR3 contains 14 residues. V was trimmed by 2 bases and J by 7 bases, leaving 13 bases between them. Looked up from germline, CDR1 is SGHRS and CDR2 is YFSETQ. The CDR3 DNA is TGCGCCAGCAGCTTCGAACAACAGGGAAATGAGCAGTTCTTC. Translated, it gives CASSFEQQGNEQFF.

V gene TRBV9 combines with J gene TRBJ1-6; D perhaps matches TRBD1 (6 bases). The V end lost 3 bases, the J end lost 5 bases, and 9 bases lay between the germline ends. This CDR3 is 14 amino acids long. Per germline, CDR1 SGDLS and CDR2 YYNGEE. The CDR3 sequence is CASSEDSHNSPLHF. In DNA, the CDR3 is TGTGCCAGCAGCGAGGACAGCCATAATTCACCCCTCCACTTT.

This clone has a handful of counts. J is TRBJ1-1 and V is TRBV7-9; tentatively, D is TRBD1 (5 bases). The CDR3 contains 17 residues. Looked up from germline, CDR1 is SEHNR and CDR2 is FQNEAQ (reference sequence). V shed 1 base and J shed 1 base, with 16 bases lying between them. CDR3 sequence reads: CASSLVRGLSRNTEAFF. Written as DNA, the CDR3 is TGTGCCAGCAGCTTAGTCCGGGGGTTAAGCCGGAACACTGAAGCTTTCTTT. Full variable domain (missing parts from reference TRBV7-9 and TRBJ1-1): DTGVSQNPRHKITKRGQNVTFRCDPISEHNRLYWYRQTLGQGPEFLTYFQNEAQLEKSRLLSDRFSAERPKGSFSTLEIQRTEQGDSAMYLCASSLVRGLSRNTEAFFGQGTRLTVV.

The chain uses TRBV7-6 and TRBJ2-2; D not resolved. In germline, CDR1 is SGHVS, CDR2 FNYEAQ. The CDR3 is 17 amino acids. V dropped 2 bases and J dropped 6 bases, with 19 bases sitting between them. In DNA, the CDR3 is TGTGCCAGCAGCTTATTCAAAAGGTCAGAAGGTTCCGGGGAGCTGTTTTTT. Translating it yields CASSLFKRSEGSGELFF.

The chain employs TRBV5-1 and TRBJ1-3; TRBD1 aligns across 7 bases. J gave up 3 bases and V 5 bases, and 2 bases lay outside the gene matches. The CDR3 runs 13 residues. Germline V gene data show CDR1 as SGHRS and CDR2 as YFSETQ. CDR3 sequence (DNA): TGCGCCAGCAGACCAGGGGGTGGAAACACCATATATTTT. Residues: CASRPGGGNTIYF.

The V call is TRBV7-6, the J call TRBJ1-1; D ambiguous. Trimming took off 5 bases at V and 4 bases at J, with 8 bases between the two ends. The CDR3 runs to 12 residues. Germline V gene lookup returns CDR1 SGHVS and CDR2 FNYEAQ. CDR3 sequence: CASSRPGTEAFF. CDR3 nucleotides: TGTGCCAGCAGCCGTCCGGGCACTGAAGCTTTCTTT.

The chain has TRBV6-5 and TRBJ1-1, with TRBD1 matching 7 bases. CDR1 is MNHEY, CDR2 SVGAGI, per germline. V shed 6 bases, J shed 1 base, and the junction held 5 bases outside the gene matches. This CDR3 has 14 amino acids. The CDR3 DNA sequence: TGTGCCAGCAGCCTGAGACAGGGGAACACTGAAGCTTTCTTT. As protein: CASSLRQGNTEAFF.

J is TRBJ1-3 and V is TRBV30; D might be TRBD1 (5 bases). Trimming took off 1 base at V and 0 bases at J, with 10 bases between the two ends. The CDR3 spans 15 residues. Per the germline V gene, CDR1 is GTSNPN and CDR2 is SVGIG (reference sequence). The CDR3 spells CAWSGGSFSGNTIYF. For the CDR3, the DNA is TGTGCCTGGAGTGGGGGCAGCTTCTCTGGAAACACCATATATTTT.

The rearrangement links TRBV5-4 to TRBJ2-2; TRBD2 agrees at 13 bases. V lost 3 bases to trimming and J lost 6 bases; unmatched junction nucleotides: 5. CDR1 and CDR2 from the germline V gene are SGHNT and YYREEE (reference sequence). This CDR3 contains 16 residues. The CDR3 sequence: CASSSGTSGVPGELFF. The CDR3, as DNA: TGTGCCAGCAGCTCTGGGACTAGCGGGGTTCCCGGGGAGCTGTTTTTT.

The chain is built from TRBV19 and TRBJ1-4; 8 bases are a match to TRBD1. The CDR3 spans 14 residues. Germline CDR1 is LNHDA and CDR2 is SQIVND (reference sequence). Trimming took 4 bases from V and 5 from J; bases not matched to a gene: 3. CDR3 sequence: CASSRTGPNEKLFF. CDR3 DNA: TGTGCCAGTAGTAGGACAGGGCCAAATGAAAAACTGTTTTTT.

The gene calls are TRBV4-3 and TRBJ1-2; tentatively, D is TRBD1 (5 bases). The CDR3 has 14 residues. The V gene's germline CDR1 is LGHNA and CDR2 YSLEER. V lost 0 bases and J lost 4, with 9 bases in between. The CDR3 region has the DNA TGCGCCAGCAGCCAAGAAGTAGGGGTCTATGGCTACACCTTC. Its protein product is CASSQEVGVYGYTF.

Concerning this clone itself: The same CDR3 arises from other DNA sequences in this sample as well. The chain has TRBV29-1 and TRBJ2-3; D is unclear. The CDR3 is made up of 12 amino acids. The germline CDR1 and CDR2 sequences are SQVTM and ANQGSEA. Trimming removed 1 base from V and 2 bases from J, with 4 bases in between. As DNA, the CDR3 is TGCAGCGTTGAAGGATACACAGATACGCAGTATTTT. This translates into CSVEGYTDTQYF.

CDR3: CASSQESWSYNEQFF. As DNA, the CDR3 is TGTGCCAGCAGCCAAGAATCTTGGTCCTACAATGAGCAGTTCTTC. The chain combines TRBV3-1 (or the pseudogene TRBV3-2) with TRBJ2-1; unclear D gene. The germline gives CDR1 LGHDT, CDR2 YNNKEL (reference sequence). Trimming took off 0 bases at V and 1 base at J, with 7 bases between the two ends. This CDR3 contains 15 residues.

This sequence joins TRBV10-3 and TRBJ1-2; D gene unclear. CDR1 and CDR2 (germline): ENHRY, SYGVKD. This CDR3 is 13 amino acids long. The V end was cut by 11 bases, the J end by 8 bases, with 21 bases between. CDR3: CASRAVGEGGYTF. The CDR3 coding sequence is TGTGCCTCTCGGGCAGTCGGGGAAGGAGGCTACACCTTC.

The chain is built from TRBV21-1 and TRBJ2-6; whether TRBD2, the table's D call, matches the DNA was not checked. TRBV21-1 is designated a pseudogene. The length of the CDR3 is 22 residues. CDR3 DNA: TGTGCCAGCCGGAAACCGACAGGCCCGTCGGGCGGGACTAGCTCTGGGGCCAACGTCCTGACTTTC. Residues: CASRKPTGPSGGTSSGANVLTF.

Remarks on this clone: This same CDR3 is encoded by further DNA sequences in the sample. This rearrangement joins TRBV7-6 to TRBJ1-2; no clear D gene. Trimming removed 5 bases at V and 4 bases at J, with 11 bases between. Germline CDR1 is SGHVS and CDR2 is FNYEAQ. The CDR3 totals 13 residues. For the CDR3, the DNA is TGTGCCAGCAGCCCGAGACGAGGCTATGGCTACACCTTC. Translating it yields CASSPRRGYGYTF.

V gene TRBV6-2 or TRBV6-3 combines with J gene TRBJ1-5, with 7 bases aligning to TRBD1. The CDR3 consists of 16 residues. After removal of 2 bases from V and 7 bases from J, the junction contained 11 bases not matched to a gene. CDR1 MNHEY and CDR2 SVGEGT come from the germline V gene. The CDR3 DNA reads as TGTGCCAGCAGTTACCGTGGCGCAGGGGGACACCAGCCCCAGCATTTT. Translation: CASSYRGAGGHQPQHF.